Following are 16 T cell receptor beta chains from one sample sequenced in a study of blood T cell repertoires in COVID-19 (TCRdb year 2020). Library preparation used the immunoSEQ multiplex PCR assay. The table was pulled from immuneACCESS by TCRdb, which kept in-frame rearrangements only. Such tables lose some clones; where checked, under half of the loss comes from unresolved V genes, and the rest has no known cause. The sample data list 55,000 or so clones, and approximately 90% of these were observed just once. The top ten clonotypes cover approximately 6.2% of the sample. Material for sequencing was peripheral blood. The origin of the receptors is a man between 35 and 55 years old with acute or convalescent COVID-19.

This clone has just a few counts. This chain joins TRBV7-8 and TRBJ1-6, with D perhaps TRBD1 (5 bases). The CDR3 contains 13 residues. Germline V gene data show CDR1 as SGHVS and CDR2 as FQNEAQ. Trimming cost V 5 bases and J 8 bases, with 10 bases left between them. CDR3 sequence (DNA): TGTGCCAGCAGCGGCAGGGCCGATTCACCCCTCCACTTT. Translating gives CASSGRADSPLHF.

The V and J genes are TRBV30 and TRBJ2-1; D perhaps matches TRBD2 (5 bases). This CDR3 is built from 14 residues. With 0 bases removed from V and 5 bases from J, the gap between germline ends came to 11 bases. Germline V gene lookup returns CDR1 GTSNPN and CDR2 SVGIG (reference sequence). The DNA for the CDR3 is TGTGCCTGGAGTGTGATGCGGGCCGACAATGAGCAGTTCTTC. Translated, it gives CAWSVMRADNEQFF.

DNA for the CDR3: TGTGCCAGCACCCCACACCGGGACAGGGGGCAGTTAAGAGGTACTGAAGCTTTCTTT. It translates to CASTPHRDRGQLRGTEAFF. This sequence joins TRBV6-2 or TRBV6-3 and TRBJ1-1; 12 nucleotides align to TRBD1. The germline CDR1 and CDR2 sequences are MNHEY and SVGEGT. The ends lost 7 bases at V and 5 bases at J; junction bases unmatched: 20. CDR3 length equals 19 residues.

CDR3: CASSLSRLRGQTDASGNTIYF. Written as DNA, the CDR3 is TGTGCCAGCAGCCTTTCCCGCCTCAGGGGGCAGACTGATGCCTCTGGAAACACCATATATTTT. The gene calls are TRBV3-1 (or the pseudogene TRBV3-2) and TRBJ1-3, with 8 bases fitting TRBD1. After removal of 4 bases from V and 0 bases from J, the junction contained 20 bases not matched to a gene. CDR1 and CDR2 from the germline V gene are LGHDT and YNNKEL (reference sequence). There are 21 residues in the CDR3.

In DNA form, the CDR3 reads TGTGCCAGCTCACGGACAGGGCGTACTGAAGCTTTCTTT. Its protein product is CASSRTGRTEAFF. The chain uses TRBV18 and TRBJ1-1, with 8 bases that match TRBD1. The CDR3 is 13 residues long. V shed 4 bases and J 5 bases; nucleotides not matched to a gene: 3. The germline V gene has CDR1 KGHSH and CDR2 LQKENI.

V is TRBV6-5 and J is TRBJ1-3, with D perhaps matching TRBD1 (5 bases). The CDR3 is 10 amino acids. Per germline, CDR1 MNHEY and CDR2 SVGAGI. The V gene lost 8 bases and the J gene lost 8 bases, with 7 bases spanning the gap. The CDR3 DNA reads TGTGCCAGCGCCAGGGACACCATATATTTT. It specifies CASARDTIYF.

This chain uses TRBV9 with TRBJ2-5; a possible D gene is TRBD1 (5 bases). The CDR3 totals 15 residues. Trimming shortened V by 7 bases and J by 1 base, and 17 bases separated the two germline ends. Germline V CDR1 and CDR2: SGDLS, YYNGEE. The CDR3 sequence is CASAVGAYVQETQYF. The CDR3 DNA sequence: TGTGCCAGCGCCGTAGGGGCGTACGTCCAAGAGACCCAGTACTTC.

J is TRBJ1-5 and V is TRBV6-6; the D gene is possibly TRBD1 (5 bases). The V and J ends lost 8 bases and 2 bases respectively, with 13 bases between them. The germline gives CDR1 MNHNY, CDR2 SVGAGI (reference sequence). The CDR3 contains 14 residues. CDR3 amino acids: CASSAREGNQPQHF. CDR3 in DNA: TGTGCCAGCTCAGCCAGGGAGGGCAATCAGCCCCAGCATTTT.

The genes are TRBV11-2 and TRBJ1-4; D is unclear. Germline values: CDR1 SGHAT, CDR2 FQNNGV. The CDR3 loop spans 15 amino acids. Trimming took off 5 bases at V and 3 bases at J, with 13 bases between the two ends. The CDR3 reads CASSPPGRANEKLFF. The CDR3 DNA sequence: TGTGCCAGCAGCCCACCGGGGAGAGCTAATGAAAAACTGTTTTTT.

This chain uses TRBV27 with TRBJ2-7; 8 bases are a match to TRBD1. The V and J ends lost 5 bases and 0 bases, in that order; junction bases with no gene match: 6. Germline CDR1 and CDR2: MNHEY and SMNVEV (reference sequence). The CDR3 length is 15 residues. The CDR3 bases are TGTGCCAGCAGTCCAGGACAGGGCCGCTCCTACGAGCAGTACTTC. Its translation: CASSPGQGRSYEQYF.

The rearrangement links TRBV9 to TRBJ1-5; maybe TRBD1 (5 bases). V was clipped by 1 base and J by 5 bases, with 13 bases between them. This CDR3 spans 15 amino acids. CDR1 SGDLS and CDR2 YYNGEE come from the germline V gene. CDR3 sequence: CASSVTGDSYQPQHF. CDR3 coding DNA: TGTGCCAGCAGCGTAACAGGAGACAGTTATCAGCCCCAGCATTTT.

The chain employs TRBV2 and TRBJ1-2; a possible D gene is TRBD1 (5 bases). This CDR3 comprises 13 residues. Germline-derived CDR1 and CDR2 are SNHLY and FYNNEI. V was cut by 5 bases and J by 7 bases, with 14 bases left in between. This chain's CDR3 is CASSLGVESGYTF. The CDR3 DNA reads TGTGCCAGCAGTTTAGGGGTTGAGAGTGGCTACACCTTC.

The rearrangement links TRBV7-8 to TRBJ1-1, with 8 positions matching TRBD1. This CDR3 contains 14 residues. Germline V gene sequence: CDR1 SGHVS, CDR2 FQNEAQ. V was clipped by 1 base and J by 4 bases; unmatched bases: 2. The CDR3 protein is CASSLGRGPTEAFF. DNA of the CDR3: TGTGCCAGCAGCTTAGGCAGGGGGCCCACTGAAGCTTTCTTT.

The V gene is TRBV14, the J gene TRBJ2-3; a weak D match, TRBD1 (6 bases). This CDR3 contains 16 residues. The germline V gene has CDR1 SGHDN and CDR2 FVKESK. The V end lost 1 base, the J end lost 4 bases, and 15 bases lay between the germline ends. DNA of the CDR3: TGTGCCAGCAGCCAAGTCTCAGGGGCTAGGGCAGATACGCAGTATTTT. Protein sequence: CASSQVSGARADTQYF.

The chain employs TRBV24-1 and TRBJ2-1, with D tentatively TRBD2 (6 bases). V was cut by 3 bases and J by 1 base, with 12 bases left in between. CDR3 length: 16 residues. Germline V gene lookup returns CDR1 KGHDR and CDR2 SFDVKD. CDR3: CATSDSSGRSYNEQFF. The CDR3 DNA is TGTGCCACCAGTGATAGCAGCGGGCGTTCCTACAATGAGCAGTTCTTC.

The chain joins TRBV18 to TRBJ1-1, with D perhaps matching TRBD1 (5 bases). The CDR3 consists of 15 residues. The V gene lost 3 bases and the J gene lost 1 base, with 12 bases spanning the gap. The germline gives CDR1 KGHSH, CDR2 LQKENI. The CDR3 loop reads CASSPRVTENTEAFF. In DNA, the CDR3 is TGTGCCAGCTCACCCCGGGTGACAGAGAACACTGAAGCTTTCTTT.